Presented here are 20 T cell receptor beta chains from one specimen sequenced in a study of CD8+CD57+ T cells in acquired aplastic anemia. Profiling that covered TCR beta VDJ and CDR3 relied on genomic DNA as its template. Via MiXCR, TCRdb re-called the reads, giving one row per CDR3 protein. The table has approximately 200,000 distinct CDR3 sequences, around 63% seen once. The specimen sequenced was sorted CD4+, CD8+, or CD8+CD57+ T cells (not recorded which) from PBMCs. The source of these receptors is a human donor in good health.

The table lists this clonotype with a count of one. The CDR3: CASIWELASDEQYF. CDR3 DNA sequence: TGTGCCAGCATTTGGGAACTAGCTTCGGACGAGCAGTACTTC. The genes are TRBV2 and TRBJ2-7, with D tentatively TRBD2 (6 bases). Germline CDR1 is SNHLY and CDR2 is FYNNEI. V dropped 7 bases and J dropped 5 bases, with 18 bases sitting between them. The CDR3 length is 14 residues.

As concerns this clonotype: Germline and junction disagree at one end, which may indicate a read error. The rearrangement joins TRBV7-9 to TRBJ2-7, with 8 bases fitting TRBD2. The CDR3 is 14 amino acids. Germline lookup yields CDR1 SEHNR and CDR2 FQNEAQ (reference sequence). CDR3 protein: CASSREGLAYEQYF. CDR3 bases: TGCGCCAGCAGCCGTGAGGGACTAGCCTACGAGCAGTACTTC. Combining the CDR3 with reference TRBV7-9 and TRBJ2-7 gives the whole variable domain DTGVSQNPRHKITKRGQNVTFRCDPISEHNRLYWYRQTLGQGPEFLTYFQNEAQLEKSRLLSDRFSAERPKGSFSTLEIQRTEQGDSAMYLCASSREGLAYEQYFGPGTRLTVT.

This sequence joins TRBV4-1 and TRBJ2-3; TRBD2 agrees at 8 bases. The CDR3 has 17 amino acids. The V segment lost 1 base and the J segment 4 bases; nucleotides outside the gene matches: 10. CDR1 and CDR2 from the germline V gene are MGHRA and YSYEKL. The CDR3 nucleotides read TGCGCCAGCAGCCAAGCCTCTGTCAGCGGGAGAGCAGATACGCAGTATTTT. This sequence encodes CASSQASVSGRADTQYF.

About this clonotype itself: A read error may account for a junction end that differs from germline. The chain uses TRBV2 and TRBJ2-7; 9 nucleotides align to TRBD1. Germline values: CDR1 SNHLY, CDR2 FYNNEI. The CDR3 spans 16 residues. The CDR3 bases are TGCGCCAGCAGCTCACAGGGGGGACAGGGTAATCCCGAGCAGTACTTC. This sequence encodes CASSSQGGQGNPEQYF. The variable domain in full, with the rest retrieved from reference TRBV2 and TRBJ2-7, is EPEVTQTPSHQVTQMGQEVILRCVPISNHLYFYWYRQILGQKVEFLVSFYNNEISEKSEIFDDQFSVERPDGSNFTLKIRSTKLEDSAMYFCASSSQGGQGNPEQYFGPGTRLTVT.

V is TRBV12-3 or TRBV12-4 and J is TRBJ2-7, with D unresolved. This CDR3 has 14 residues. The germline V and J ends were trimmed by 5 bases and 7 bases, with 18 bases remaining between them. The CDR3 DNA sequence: TGTGCCAGCAGTACCCTTATGGGGTACTCGGAGCAGTACTTC. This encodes CASSTLMGYSEQYF.

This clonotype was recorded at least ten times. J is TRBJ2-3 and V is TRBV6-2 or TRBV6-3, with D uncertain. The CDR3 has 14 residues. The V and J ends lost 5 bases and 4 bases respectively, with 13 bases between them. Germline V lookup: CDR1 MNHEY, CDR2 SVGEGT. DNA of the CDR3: TGTGCCAGCAGTAGAGGCTTACCATCAGATACGCAGTATTTT. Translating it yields CASSRGLPSDTQYF.

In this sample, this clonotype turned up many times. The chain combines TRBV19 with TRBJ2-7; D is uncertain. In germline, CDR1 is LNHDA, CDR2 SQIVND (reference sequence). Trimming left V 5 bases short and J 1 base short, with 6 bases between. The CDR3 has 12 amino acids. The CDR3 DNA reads TGTGCCAGTAGTGACGGTTCCTACGAGCAGTACTTC. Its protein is CASSDGSYEQYF.

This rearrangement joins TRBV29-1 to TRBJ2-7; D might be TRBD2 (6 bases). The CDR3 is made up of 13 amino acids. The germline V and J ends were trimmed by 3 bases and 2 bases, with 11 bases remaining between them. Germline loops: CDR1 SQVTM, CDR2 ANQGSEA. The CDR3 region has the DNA TGCAGCGTTGACCAGGGAGGCACCTACGAGCAGTACTTC. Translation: CSVDQGGTYEQYF.

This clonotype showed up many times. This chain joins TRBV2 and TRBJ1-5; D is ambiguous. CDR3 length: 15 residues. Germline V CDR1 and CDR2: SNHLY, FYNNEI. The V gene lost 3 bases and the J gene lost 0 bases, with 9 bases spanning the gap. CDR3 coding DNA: TGTGCCAGCAGTGAGGGATCTATTAGCAATCAGCCCCAGCATTTT. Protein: CASSEGSISNQPQHF. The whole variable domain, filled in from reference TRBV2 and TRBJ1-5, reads EPEVTQTPSHQVTQMGQEVILRCVPISNHLYFYWYRQILGQKVEFLVSFYNNEISEKSEIFDDQFSVERPDGSNFTLKIRSTKLEDSAMYFCASSEGSISNQPQHFGDGTRLSIL.

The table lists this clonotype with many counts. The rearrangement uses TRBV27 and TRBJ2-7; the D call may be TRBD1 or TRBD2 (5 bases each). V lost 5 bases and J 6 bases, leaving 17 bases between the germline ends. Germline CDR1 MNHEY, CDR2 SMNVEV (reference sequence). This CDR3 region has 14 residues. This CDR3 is CASSPGTLGSEQYF. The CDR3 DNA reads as TGTGCCAGCAGTCCCGGGACCCTGGGGAGCGAGCAGTACTTC.

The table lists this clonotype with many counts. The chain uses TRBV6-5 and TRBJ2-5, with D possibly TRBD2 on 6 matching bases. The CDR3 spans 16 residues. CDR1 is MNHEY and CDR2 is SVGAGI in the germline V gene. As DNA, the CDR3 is TGTGCAAGTACGCGGCGGGGACGTATCCCACAAGAGACCCAGTACTTC. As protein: CASTRRGRIPQETQYF.

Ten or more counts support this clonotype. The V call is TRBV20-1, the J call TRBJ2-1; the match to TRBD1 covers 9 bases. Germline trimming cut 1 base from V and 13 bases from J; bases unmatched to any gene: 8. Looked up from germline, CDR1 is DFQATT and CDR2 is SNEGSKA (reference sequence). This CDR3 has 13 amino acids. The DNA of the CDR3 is TGCAGTGCTAGAGTAGGGGACAGGGTCTATCAGTTCTTC. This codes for CSARVGDRVYQFF.

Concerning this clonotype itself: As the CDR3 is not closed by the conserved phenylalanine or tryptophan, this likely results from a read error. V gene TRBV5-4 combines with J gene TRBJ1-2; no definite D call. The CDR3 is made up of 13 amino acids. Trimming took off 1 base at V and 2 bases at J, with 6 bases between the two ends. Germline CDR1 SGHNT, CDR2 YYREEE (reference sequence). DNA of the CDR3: TGTGCCAGCAGCTTGCATACGAACTATGGCTACACCTCC. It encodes CASSLHTNYGYTS.

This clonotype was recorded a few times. The CDR3 nucleotides read TGCGCCAGCAGCCAAGACGGGGGGCTCGGTGAAAAACTGTTTTTT. Protein sequence: CASSQDGGLGEKLFF. The chain links TRBV4-3 to TRBJ1-4; perhaps TRBD1 as D (6 bases). Between the trimmed V and J ends, which lost 0 bases and 7 bases, there was a span of 12 bases. The CDR3 runs 15 residues. Germline V CDR1 and CDR2: LGHNA, YSLEER.

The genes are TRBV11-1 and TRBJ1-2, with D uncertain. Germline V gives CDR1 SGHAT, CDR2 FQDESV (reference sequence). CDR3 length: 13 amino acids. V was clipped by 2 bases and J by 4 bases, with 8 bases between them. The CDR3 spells CASSLTDAYGYTF. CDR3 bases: TGTGCCAGCAGCTTAACGGATGCCTATGGCTACACCTTC.

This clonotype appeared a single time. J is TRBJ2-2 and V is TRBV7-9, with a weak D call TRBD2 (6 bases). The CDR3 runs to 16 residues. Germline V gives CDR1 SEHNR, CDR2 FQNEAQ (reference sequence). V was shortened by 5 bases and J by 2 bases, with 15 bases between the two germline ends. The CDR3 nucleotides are TGTGCCAGCAGCCGGCGGTCGGAGGGAAACACCGGGGAGCTGTTTTTT. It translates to CASSRRSEGNTGELFF.

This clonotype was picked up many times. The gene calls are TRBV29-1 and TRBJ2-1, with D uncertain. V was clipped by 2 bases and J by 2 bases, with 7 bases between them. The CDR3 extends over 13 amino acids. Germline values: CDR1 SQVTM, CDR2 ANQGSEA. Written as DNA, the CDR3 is TGCAGCGTTGAATCTGCACCCTACAATGAGCAGTTCTTC. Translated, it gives CSVESAPYNEQFF.

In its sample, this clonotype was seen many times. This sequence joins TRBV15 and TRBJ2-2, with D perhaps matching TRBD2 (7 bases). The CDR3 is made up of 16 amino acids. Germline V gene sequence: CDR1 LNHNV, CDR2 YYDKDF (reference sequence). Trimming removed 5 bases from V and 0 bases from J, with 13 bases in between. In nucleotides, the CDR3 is TGTGCCACCAGCGATTGGGGGGGCGCGAACACCGGGGAGCTGTTTTTT. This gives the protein CATSDWGGANTGELFF.

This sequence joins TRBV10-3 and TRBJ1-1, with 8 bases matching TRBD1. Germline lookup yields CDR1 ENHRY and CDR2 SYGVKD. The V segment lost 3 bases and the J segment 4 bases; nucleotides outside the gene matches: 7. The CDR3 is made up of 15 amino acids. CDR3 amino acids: CAISDRTGRVTEAFF. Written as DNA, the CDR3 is TGTGCCATCAGTGACCGGACAGGGCGAGTCACTGAAGCTTTCTTT.

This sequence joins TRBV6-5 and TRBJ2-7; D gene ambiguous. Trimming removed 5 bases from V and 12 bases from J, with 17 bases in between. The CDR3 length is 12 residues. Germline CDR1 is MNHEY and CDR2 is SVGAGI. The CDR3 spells CASSPNRGRLYF. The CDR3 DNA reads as TGTGCCAGCAGTCCGAACAGAGGAAGGTTGTACTTC.